Listed below are T cell receptor beta chains from one sample, sequenced in a study of cytomegalovirus exposure and HLA in healthy donors. The table came from immunoSEQ multiplex PCR; TCRdb's copy has only in-frame clones and leaves some out. Among approximately 90,000 clones, about three quarters were seen once, and the ten largest hold over 12%. Sample: PBMCs. Every receptor here comes from a woman aged 45-60 years in good health and CMV-seropositive. Both conserved end residues are part of each CDR3. A D gene is named only where the DNA matches it firmly. Size values are once, few and many counts, or a class for expanded clones, and some rows have none.

j_call	d_call	v_call	clone_size	cdr3_aa	cdr3_nt
TRBJ1-1	TRBD1	TRBV19	-	CASSHIDRVNTEAFF	TGTGCCAGTAGCCATATCGACAGGGTGAACACTGAAGCTTTCTTT
TRBJ1-1	TRBD1	TRBV6-5	once	CASSRTGMNTEAFF	TGTGCCAGCAGCCGGACAGGGATGAACACTGAAGCTTTCTTT
TRBJ1-3	-	TRBV6-1	-	CASTKTASSGNTIYF	TGTGCCAGCACCAAGACAGCCAGCTCTGGAAACACCATATATTTT
TRBJ2-7	-	TRBV28	-	CASSPYYEQYF	TGTGCCAGCAGTCCGTACTACGAGCAGTACTTC
TRBJ1-1	TRBD1	TRBV2	-	CASNAGGNTEAFF	TGTGCCAGCAATGCAGGGGGAAACACTGAAGCTTTCTTT
TRBJ1-5	-	TRBV28	once	CASSSLPVIDRGQPQHF	TGTGCCAGCAGTTCCCTCCCAGTAATCGACAGAGGTCAGCCCCAGCATTTT
TRBJ2-3	-	TRBV18	few	CASSSYATDTQYF	TGTGCCAGCTCTTCCTATGCCACAGATACGCAGTATTTT
TRBJ2-1	-	TRBV7-8	-	CASSLNGVPIYNEQFF	TGTGCCAGCAGCTTAAACGGGGTCCCTATCTACAATGAGCAGTTCTTC
TRBJ2-4	-	TRBV10-3	-	CAIRDSFAKNIQYF	TGTGCCATCAGGGACAGCTTCGCCAAAAACATTCAGTACTTC
TRBJ1-3	-	TRBV7-2	-	CASSLGRVGGNTIYF	TGTGCCAGCAGCTTAGGCAGGGTCGGTGGAAACACCATATATTTT
TRBJ2-3	-	TRBV9	-	CASSEAGSTDTQYF	TGTGCCAGCAGCGAGGCGGGAAGCACAGATACGCAGTATTTT
TRBJ1-4	TRBD1	TRBV28	-	CASSSPDRVSEKLFF	TGTGCCAGCAGTTCACCGGACAGGGTCTCTGAAAAACTGTTTTTT
TRBJ1-1	TRBD1	TRBV6-6	once	CASTITGQGSEAFF	TGTGCCAGCACCATTACCGGACAGGGGAGTGAAGCTTTCTTT
TRBJ1-2	-	TRBV28	few	CASSSRDYGYTF	TGTGCCAGCAGTTCCCGGGACTATGGCTACACCTTC
TRBJ2-7	TRBD2	TRBV28	-	CASTPGRSYEQYF	TGTGCCAGCACCCCCGGGAGGTCCTACGAGCAGTACTTC
TRBJ2-6	-	TRBV2	-	CASGVTRGANVLTF	TGTGCCAGCGGCGTCACGCGGGGGGCCAACGTCCTGACTTTC
TRBJ1-5	TRBD1	TRBV10-3	-	CAISDRAGDQPQHF	TGTGCCATCAGCGACAGGGCTGGGGATCAGCCCCAGCATTTT
TRBJ2-3	TRBD2	TRBV5-1	-	CASSLQPPGLAGVGDTQYF	TGCGCCAGCAGCCTCCAACCTCCGGGACTAGCGGGGGTTGGGGATACGCAGTATTTT
TRBJ2-7	TRBD1	TRBV5-1	-	CASSLRTGALDEQYF	TGCGCCAGCAGCCTTCGGACAGGAGCACTGGACGAGCAGTACTTC
TRBJ2-7	TRBD2	TRBV7-2	few	CASSWTSASYEQYF	TGTGCCAGCAGCTGGACTAGCGCCTCCTACGAGCAGTACTTC
TRBJ2-7	-	TRBV28	-	CASSLSLTYEQYF	TGTGCCAGCAGTTTAAGCCTGACCTACGAGCAGTACTTC
TRBJ2-1	-	TRBV5-6	-	CASNFGVATTQQFF	TGTGCCAGCAACTTTGGAGTAGCGACCACCCAGCAGTTCTTC
TRBJ1-6	-	TRBV27	-	CASRRDPYNSPLHF	TGTGCCAGCCGGAGGGACCCATATAATTCACCCCTCCACTTT
TRBJ2-1	TRBD2	TRBV4-1	-	CASSQGLAGGFSYNEQFF	TGCGCCAGCAGCCAAGGACTAGCGGGAGGTTTCTCCTACAATGAGCAGTTCTTC
TRBJ1-5	-	TRBV28	-	CASSLGRAPRYSNQPQHF	TGTGCCAGCAGTTTAGGCAGGGCCCCGAGATATAGCAATCAGCCCCAGCATTTT
TRBJ2-7	TRBD1	TRBV19	few	CASSRPGQDREQYF	TGTGCCAGTAGTAGGCCGGGACAGGATCGCGAGCAGTACTTC
TRBJ2-3	TRBD2	TRBV27	-	CASSPFSGRAPDTQYF	TGTGCCAGCAGTCCCTTTAGCGGGAGGGCCCCAGATACGCAGTATTTT
TRBJ1-6	-	TRBV7-8	-	CASSLDSLGSPLHF	TGTGCCAGCAGCTTAGATAGCCTGGGTTCACCCCTCCACTTT
TRBJ1-1	-	TRBV6-4	-	CASSDRANAGTEAFF	TGTGCCAGCAGTGACAGGGCCAATGCGGGCACTGAAGCTTTCTTT
TRBJ2-3	TRBD2	TRBV13	-	CASSLPAGGADTQYF	TGTGCCAGCAGCTTACCAGCGGGAGGGGCAGATACGCAGTATTTT
TRBJ2-5	TRBD1	TRBV9	few	CASSVVGQDGETQYF	TGTGCCAGCAGCGTAGTGGGACAGGATGGAGAGACCCAGTACTTC
TRBJ2-7	TRBD2	TRBV28	once	CASSEVLATSYEQYF	TGTGCCAGCAGTGAGGTACTAGCGACCTCCTACGAGCAGTACTTC
TRBJ2-3	-	TRBV11-1	-	CASSLVGGTSTDTQYF	TGTGCCAGCAGCTTGGTAGGCGGAACTAGCACAGATACGCAGTATTTT
TRBJ2-7	TRBD2	TRBV7-9	-	CASSRGLAESYEQYF	TGTGCCAGCAGCAGGGGACTAGCGGAAAGCTACGAGCAGTACTTC
TRBJ1-2	-	TRBV4-3	few	CASSPAGQWDGFYGYTF	TGCGCCAGCAGCCCGGCCGGACAGTGGGACGGGTTTTATGGCTACACCTTC
TRBJ2-5	TRBD2	TRBV28	once	CASTKSSGVQETQYF	TGTGCCAGCACTAAGTCTAGCGGGGTCCAAGAGACCCAGTACTTC
TRBJ2-1	TRBD2	TRBV7-8	-	CASSSGLAGAEEFF	TGTGCCAGCAGCTCCGGACTAGCGGGGGCCGAGGAGTTCTTC
TRBJ2-5	-	TRBV5-4	-	CASSRVGGSSAQETQYF	TGTGCCAGCAGCCGGGTAGGAGGGAGCTCAGCACAAGAGACCCAGTACTTC
TRBJ1-4	TRBD1	TRBV28	-	CASSSNIGTGFQKLFF	TGTGCCAGCAGTTCGAATATCGGGACAGGGTTTCAAAAACTGTTTTTT